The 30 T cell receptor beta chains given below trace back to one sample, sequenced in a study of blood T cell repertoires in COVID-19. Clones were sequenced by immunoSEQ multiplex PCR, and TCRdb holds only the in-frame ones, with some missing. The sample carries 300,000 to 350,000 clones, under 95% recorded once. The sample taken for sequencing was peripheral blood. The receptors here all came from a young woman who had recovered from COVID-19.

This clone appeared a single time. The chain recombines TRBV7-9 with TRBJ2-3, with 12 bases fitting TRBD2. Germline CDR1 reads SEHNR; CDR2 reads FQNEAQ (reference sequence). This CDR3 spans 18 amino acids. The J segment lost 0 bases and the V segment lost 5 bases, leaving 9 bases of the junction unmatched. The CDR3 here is CASSTTSGSTASTDTQYF. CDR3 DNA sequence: TGTGCCAGCAGCACGACTAGCGGGAGTACGGCTAGCACAGATACGCAGTATTTT.

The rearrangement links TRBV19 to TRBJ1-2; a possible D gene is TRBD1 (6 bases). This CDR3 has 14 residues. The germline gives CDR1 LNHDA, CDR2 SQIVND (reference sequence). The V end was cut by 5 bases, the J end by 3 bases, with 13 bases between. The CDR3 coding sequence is TGTGCCAGTAGTCCCCAGGGGACCCACTATGGCTACACCTTC. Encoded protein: CASSPQGTHYGYTF. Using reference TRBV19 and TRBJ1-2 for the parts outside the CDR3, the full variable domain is DGGITQSPKYLFRKEGQNVTLSCEQNLNHDAMYWYRQDPGQGLRLIYYSQIVNDFQKGDIAEGYSVSREKKESFPLTVTSAQKNPTAFYLCASSPQGTHYGYTFGSGTRLTVV.

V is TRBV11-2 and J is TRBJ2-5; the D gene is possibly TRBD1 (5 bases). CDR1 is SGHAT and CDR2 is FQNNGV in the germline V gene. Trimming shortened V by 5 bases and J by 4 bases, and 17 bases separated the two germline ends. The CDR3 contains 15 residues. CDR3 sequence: CASSHRRGRPETQYF. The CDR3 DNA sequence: TGTGCCAGCAGCCACCGAAGGGGTCGGCCAGAGACCCAGTACTTC.

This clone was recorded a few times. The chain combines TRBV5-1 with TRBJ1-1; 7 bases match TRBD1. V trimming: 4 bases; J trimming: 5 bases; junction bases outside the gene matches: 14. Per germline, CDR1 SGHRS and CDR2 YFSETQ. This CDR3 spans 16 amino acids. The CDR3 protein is CASSPRDRIRRTEAFF. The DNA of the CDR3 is TGCGCCAGCAGCCCCCGGGACAGAATCCGTAGGACTGAAGCTTTCTTT.

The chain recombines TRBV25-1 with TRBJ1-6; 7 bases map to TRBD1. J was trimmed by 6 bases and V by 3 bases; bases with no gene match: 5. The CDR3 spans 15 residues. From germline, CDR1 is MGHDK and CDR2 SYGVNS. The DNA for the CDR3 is TGTGCCAGCAGTGAGCTGGGACAGTCTAATTCACCCCTCCACTTT. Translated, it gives CASSELGQSNSPLHF. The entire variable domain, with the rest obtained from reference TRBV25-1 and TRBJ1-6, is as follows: EADIYQTPRYLVIGTGKKITLECSQTMGHDKMYWYQQDPGMELHLIHYSYGVNSTEKGDLSSESTVSRIRTEHFPLTLESARPSHTSQYLCASSELGQSNSPLHFGNGTRLTVT.

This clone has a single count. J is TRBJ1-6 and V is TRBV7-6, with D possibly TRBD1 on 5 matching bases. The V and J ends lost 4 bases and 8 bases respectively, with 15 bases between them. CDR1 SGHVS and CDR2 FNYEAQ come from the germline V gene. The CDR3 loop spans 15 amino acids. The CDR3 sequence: CASSYRAGSDSPLHF. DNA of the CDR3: TGTGCCAGCAGCTATAGGGCAGGGTCGGATTCACCCCTCCACTTT.

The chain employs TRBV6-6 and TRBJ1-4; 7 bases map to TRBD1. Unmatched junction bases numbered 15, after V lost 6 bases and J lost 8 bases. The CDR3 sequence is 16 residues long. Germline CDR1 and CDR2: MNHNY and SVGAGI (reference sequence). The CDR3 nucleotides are TGTGCCAGCAGCCGGCGGACTCAGGGGGTAAACGAAAAACTGTTTTTT. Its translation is CASSRRTQGVNEKLFF.

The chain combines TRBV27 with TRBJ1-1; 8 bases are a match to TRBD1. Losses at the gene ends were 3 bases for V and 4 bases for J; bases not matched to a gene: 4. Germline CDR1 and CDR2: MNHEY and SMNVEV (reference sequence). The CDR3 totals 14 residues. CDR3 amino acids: CASSFGRGRTEAFF. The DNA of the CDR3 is TGTGCCAGCAGTTTCGGCAGGGGGCGCACTGAAGCTTTCTTT.

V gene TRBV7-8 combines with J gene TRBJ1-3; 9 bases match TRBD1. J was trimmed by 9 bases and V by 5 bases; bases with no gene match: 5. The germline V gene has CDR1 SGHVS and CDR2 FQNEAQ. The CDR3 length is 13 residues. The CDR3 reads CASSPGQGTTIYF. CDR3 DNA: TGTGCCAGCAGCCCCGGACAGGGGACCACCATATATTTT.

For the CDR3, the DNA is TGTGCCAGCAGCTTGCTCGAGCAGTACGTC. This encodes CASSLLEQYV. The chain recombines TRBV5-8 with TRBJ2-7; D gene uncertain. Germline V gene sequence: CDR1 SGHTS, CDR2 YDEGEE. The V gene lost 1 base and the J gene lost 6 bases, with 2 bases spanning the gap. There are 10 residues in the CDR3.

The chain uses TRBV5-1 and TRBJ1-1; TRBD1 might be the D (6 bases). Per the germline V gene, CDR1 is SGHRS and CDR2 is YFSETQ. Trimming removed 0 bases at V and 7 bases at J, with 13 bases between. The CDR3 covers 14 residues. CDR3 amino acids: CASSLGTGIGEAFF. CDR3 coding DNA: TGCGCCAGCAGCTTGGGCACAGGGATAGGTGAAGCTTTCTTT.

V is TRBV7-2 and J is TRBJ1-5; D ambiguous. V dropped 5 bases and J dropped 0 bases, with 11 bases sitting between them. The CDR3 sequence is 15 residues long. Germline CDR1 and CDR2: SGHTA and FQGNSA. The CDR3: CASSSGRVSNQPQHF. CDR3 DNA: TGTGCCAGCAGCAGCGGGAGGGTTAGCAATCAGCCCCAGCATTTT.

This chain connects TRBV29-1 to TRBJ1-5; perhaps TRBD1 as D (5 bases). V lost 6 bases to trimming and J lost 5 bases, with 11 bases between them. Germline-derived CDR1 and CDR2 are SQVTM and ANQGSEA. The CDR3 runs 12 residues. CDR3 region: CSVGGMDQPQHF. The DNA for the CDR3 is TGCAGCGTGGGGGGAATGGATCAGCCCCAGCATTTT.

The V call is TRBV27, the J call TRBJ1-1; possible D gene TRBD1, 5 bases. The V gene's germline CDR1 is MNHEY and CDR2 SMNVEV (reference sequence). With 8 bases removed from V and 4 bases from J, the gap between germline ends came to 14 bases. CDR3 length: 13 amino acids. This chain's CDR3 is CASRSGGGTEAFF. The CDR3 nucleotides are TGTGCCAGCCGCTCGGGGGGTGGCACTGAAGCTTTCTTT.

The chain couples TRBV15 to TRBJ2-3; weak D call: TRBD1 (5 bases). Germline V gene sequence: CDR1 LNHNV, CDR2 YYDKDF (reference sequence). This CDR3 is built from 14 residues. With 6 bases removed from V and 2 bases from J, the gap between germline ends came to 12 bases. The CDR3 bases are TGTGCCACCAGTAACATGGGGCCCACAGATACGCAGTATTTT. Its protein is CATSNMGPTDTQYF.

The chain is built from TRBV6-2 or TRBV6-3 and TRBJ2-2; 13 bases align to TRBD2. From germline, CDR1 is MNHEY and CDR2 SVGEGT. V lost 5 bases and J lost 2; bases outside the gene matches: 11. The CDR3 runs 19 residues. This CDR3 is CASSRPGLAGRVNTGELFF. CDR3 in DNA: TGTGCCAGCAGTCGTCCGGGACTAGCGGGAAGAGTTAACACCGGGGAGCTGTTTTTT.

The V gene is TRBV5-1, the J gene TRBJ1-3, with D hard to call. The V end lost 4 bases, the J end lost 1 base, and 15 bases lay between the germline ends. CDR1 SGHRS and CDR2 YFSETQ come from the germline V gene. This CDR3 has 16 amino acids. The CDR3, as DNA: TGCGCCAGCAGCGGTGAAATACATGATTCTGGAAACACCATATATTTT. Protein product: CASSGEIHDSGNTIYF.

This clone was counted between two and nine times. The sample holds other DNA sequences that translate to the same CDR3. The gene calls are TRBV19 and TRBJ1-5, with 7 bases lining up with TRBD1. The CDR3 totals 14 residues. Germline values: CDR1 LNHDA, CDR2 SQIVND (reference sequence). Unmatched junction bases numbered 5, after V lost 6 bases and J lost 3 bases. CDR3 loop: CASSPGTVNQPQHF. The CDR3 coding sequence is TGTGCCAGTAGCCCAGGGACAGTCAATCAGCCCCAGCATTTT.

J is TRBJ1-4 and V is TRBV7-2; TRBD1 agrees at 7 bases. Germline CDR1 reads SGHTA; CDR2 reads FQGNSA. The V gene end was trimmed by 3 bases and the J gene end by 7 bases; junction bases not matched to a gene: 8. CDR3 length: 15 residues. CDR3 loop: CASSLRGPIGEKLFF. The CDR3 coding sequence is TGTGCCAGCAGCTTGAGGGGGCCCATCGGTGAAAAACTGTTTTTT. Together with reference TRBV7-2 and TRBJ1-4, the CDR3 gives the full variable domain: GAGVSQSPSNKVTEKGKDVELRCDPISGHTALYWYRQSLGQGLEFLIYFQGNSAPDKSGLPSDRFSAERTGGSVSTLTIQRTQQEDSAVYLCASSLRGPIGEKLFFGSGTQLSVL.

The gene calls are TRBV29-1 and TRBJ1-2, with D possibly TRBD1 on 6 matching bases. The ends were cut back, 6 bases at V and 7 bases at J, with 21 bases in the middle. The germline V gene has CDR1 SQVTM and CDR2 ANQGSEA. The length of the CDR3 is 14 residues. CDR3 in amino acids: CSVKPRDKPRGYTF. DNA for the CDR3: TGCAGCGTCAAACCCCGGGACAAGCCGCGTGGCTACACCTTC.

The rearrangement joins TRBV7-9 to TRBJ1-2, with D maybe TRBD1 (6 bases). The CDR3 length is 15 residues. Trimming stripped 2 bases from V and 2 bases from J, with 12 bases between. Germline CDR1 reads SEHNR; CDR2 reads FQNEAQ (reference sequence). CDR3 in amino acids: CASSLLDRMNYGYTF. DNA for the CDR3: TGTGCCAGCAGCTTATTAGACAGGATGAACTATGGCTACACCTTC.

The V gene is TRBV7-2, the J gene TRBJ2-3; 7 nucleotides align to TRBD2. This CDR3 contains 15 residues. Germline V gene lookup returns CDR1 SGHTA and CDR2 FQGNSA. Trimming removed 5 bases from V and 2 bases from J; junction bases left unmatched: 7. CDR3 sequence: CASSISGPPTDTQYF. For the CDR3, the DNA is TGTGCCAGCAGCATTAGCGGGCCTCCCACAGATACGCAGTATTTT.

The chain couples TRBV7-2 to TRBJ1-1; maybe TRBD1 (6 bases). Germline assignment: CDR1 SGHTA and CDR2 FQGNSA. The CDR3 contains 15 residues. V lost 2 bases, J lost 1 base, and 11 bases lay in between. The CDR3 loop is CASSLPGHPNTEAFF. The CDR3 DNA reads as TGTGCCAGCAGCTTACCGGGACATCCGAACACTGAAGCTTTCTTT.

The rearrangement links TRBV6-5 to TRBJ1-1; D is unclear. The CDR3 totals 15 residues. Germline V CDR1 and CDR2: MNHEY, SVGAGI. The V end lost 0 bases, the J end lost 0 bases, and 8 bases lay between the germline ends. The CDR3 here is CASSYSTGMNTEAFF. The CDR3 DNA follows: TGTGCCAGCAGTTACTCGACGGGGATGAACACTGAAGCTTTCTTT.

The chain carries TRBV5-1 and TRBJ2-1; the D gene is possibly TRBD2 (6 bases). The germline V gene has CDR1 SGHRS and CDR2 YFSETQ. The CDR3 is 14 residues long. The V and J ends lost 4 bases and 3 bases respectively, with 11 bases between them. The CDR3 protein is CASSETSSYNEQFF. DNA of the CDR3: TGCGCCAGCAGCGAAACTAGCAGCTACAATGAGCAGTTCTTC.

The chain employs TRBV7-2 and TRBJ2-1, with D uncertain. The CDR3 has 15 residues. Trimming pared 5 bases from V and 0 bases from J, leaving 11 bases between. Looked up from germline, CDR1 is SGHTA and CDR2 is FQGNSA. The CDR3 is CASSPTPSSYNEQFF. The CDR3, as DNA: TGTGCCAGCAGCCCCACCCCTAGCTCCTACAATGAGCAGTTCTTC.

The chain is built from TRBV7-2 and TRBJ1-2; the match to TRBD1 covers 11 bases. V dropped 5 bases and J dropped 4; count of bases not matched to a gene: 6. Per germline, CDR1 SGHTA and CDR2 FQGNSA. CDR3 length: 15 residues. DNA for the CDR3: TGTGCCAGCAGCCCGCCGGGACAGGGGGGCTATGGCTACACCTTC. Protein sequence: CASSPPGQGGYGYTF. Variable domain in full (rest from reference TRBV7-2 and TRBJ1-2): GAGVSQSPSNKVTEKGKDVELRCDPISGHTALYWYRQSLGQGLEFLIYFQGNSAPDKSGLPSDRFSAERTGGSVSTLTIQRTQQEDSAVYLCASSPPGQGGYGYTFGSGTRLTVV.

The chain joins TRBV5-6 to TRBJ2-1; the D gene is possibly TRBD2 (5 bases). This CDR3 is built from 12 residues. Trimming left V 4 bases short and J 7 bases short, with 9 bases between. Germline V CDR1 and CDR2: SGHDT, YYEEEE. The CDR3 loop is CASSRLLNEQFF. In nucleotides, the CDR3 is TGTGCCAGCAGCCGACTACTTAATGAGCAGTTCTTC.

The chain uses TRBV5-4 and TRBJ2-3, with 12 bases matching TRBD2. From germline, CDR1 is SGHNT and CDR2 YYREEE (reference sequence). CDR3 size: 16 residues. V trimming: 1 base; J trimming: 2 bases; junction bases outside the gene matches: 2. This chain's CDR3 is CASSLTSGRNTDTQYF. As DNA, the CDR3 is TGTGCCAGCAGCTTGACTAGCGGGAGGAACACAGATACGCAGTATTTT.

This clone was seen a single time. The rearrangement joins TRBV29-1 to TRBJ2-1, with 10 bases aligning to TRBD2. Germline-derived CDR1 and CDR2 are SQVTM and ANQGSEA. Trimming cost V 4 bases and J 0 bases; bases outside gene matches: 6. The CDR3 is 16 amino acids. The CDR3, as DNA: TGCAGCGTTGTAACTAGCGGGACGAGCTCCTACAATGAGCAGTTCTTC. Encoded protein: CSVVTSGTSSYNEQFF.